The next 12 T cell receptor beta chains were all read from a single sample in a study of blood T cell repertoires in COVID-19. TCRdb keeps only in-frame clones here, not all; method: immunoSEQ multiplex PCR. The data contain 350,000 to 450,000 clones, roughly 85% of them singletons. What was sequenced was peripheral blood. These receptors came from a woman under 30 with acute or convalescent COVID-19.

V usage is TRBV6-5 and J usage is TRBJ1-3; D ambiguous. Trimming removed 8 bases from V and 0 bases from J, with 11 bases in between. CDR1 MNHEY and CDR2 SVGAGI come from the germline V gene. CDR3 length: 14 amino acids. CDR3: CASSVLSSGNTIYF. In DNA form, the CDR3 reads TGTGCCAGCTCGGTGCTTTCCTCTGGAAACACCATATATTTT.

The chain is built from TRBV7-9 and TRBJ1-5; the D is unclear. CDR3 length equals 15 residues. Trimming shortened V by 1 base and J by 0 bases, and 7 bases separated the two germline ends. Germline-derived CDR1 and CDR2 are SEHNR and FQNEAQ (reference sequence). CDR3 protein: CASSLGRNSNQPQHF. CDR3 bases: TGTGCCAGCAGCTTAGGGAGAAATAGCAATCAGCCCCAGCATTTT.

The chain recombines TRBV21-1 with TRBJ1-1; whether TRBD1, the table's D call, matches the DNA was not checked. TRBV21-1 is given as a pseudogene. CDR3 length: 15 amino acids. The CDR3 here is CASGRQGDRGTEAFF. CDR3 nucleotide sequence: TGTGCCAGCGGCCGACAGGGTGATCGGGGGACTGAAGCTTTCTTT.

The V and J genes are TRBV5-6 and TRBJ1-1; D gene uncertain. V lost 1 base and J lost 8, with 6 bases in between. This CDR3 comprises 11 residues. The germline gives CDR1 SGHDT, CDR2 YYEEEE. The CDR3 reads CASSLLEEAFF. Written as DNA, the CDR3 is TGTGCCAGCAGCTTGTTGGAGGAAGCTTTCTTT.

This chain connects TRBV25-1 to TRBJ2-7; D is unresolved. The CDR3 is 17 residues long. CDR1 is MGHDK and CDR2 is SYGVNS in the germline V gene. Trimming took off 3 bases at V and 5 bases at J, with 23 bases between the two ends. CDR3 DNA sequence: TGTGCCAGCAGTGATTTAACTTCCCTGTCCCGAGAAAACGAGCAGTACTTC. Translated, it gives CASSDLTSLSRENEQYF.

This clone was observed once. The chain employs TRBV10-3 and TRBJ1-1, with TRBD1 as a possible D gene (5 bases). Between the trimmed V and J ends, which lost 9 bases and 1 base, there was a span of 15 bases. Germline CDR1 is ENHRY and CDR2 is SYGVKD. The CDR3 length is 14 residues. The CDR3 protein is CAMKSGQGNTEAFF. DNA of the CDR3: TGTGCCATGAAATCGGGTCAGGGGAACACTGAAGCTTTCTTT.

DNA for the CDR3: TGTGCCAGTACTGGGATGGGGACTGATTCACCCCTCCACTTT. Its translation is CASTGMGTDSPLHF. The gene calls are TRBV19 and TRBJ1-6; possible D gene TRBD1, 5 bases. Deletions cut 7 bases from V and 8 bases from J, with 15 bases between. The length of the CDR3 is 14 residues. The germline V gene encodes CDR1 LNHDA and CDR2 SQIVND (reference sequence).

Here the CDR3 reads CASSSGWGKLFF. DNA for the CDR3: TGTGCCAGCAGTTCAGGGTGGGGAAAACTGTTTTTT. The gene calls are TRBV7-9 and TRBJ1-4; D may be TRBD1 (5 bases). With 6 bases removed from V and 10 bases from J, the gap between germline ends came to 12 bases. Germline V gene lookup returns CDR1 SEHNR and CDR2 FQNEAQ (reference sequence). The CDR3 loop spans 12 amino acids.

The genes are TRBV28 and TRBJ1-5; 9 positions agree with TRBD1. In germline, CDR1 is MDHEN, CDR2 SYDVKM. This CDR3 spans 15 amino acids. The J segment lost 5 bases and the V segment lost 6 bases, leaving 8 bases of the junction unmatched. The CDR3 region is CASSPGTGWDQPQHF. Here the CDR3 DNA reads TGTGCCAGCAGCCCCGGGACAGGGTGGGATCAGCCCCAGCATTTT.

In its sample, this clone was seen a few times. Other nucleotide sequences from this sample produce the same CDR3. This chain links TRBV9 with TRBJ1-3; D remains ambiguous. Trimming shortened V by 2 bases and J by 0 bases, and 9 bases separated the two germline ends. Germline V gene data show CDR1 as SGDLS and CDR2 as YYNGEE. The CDR3 runs to 15 residues. CDR3 nucleotide sequence: TGTGCCAGCAGCGTTGCCTTCAGCTCTGGAAACACCATATATTTT. Protein product: CASSVAFSSGNTIYF. Full variable domain (outside the CDR3, taken from reference TRBV9 and TRBJ1-3): DSGVTQTPKHLITATGQRVTLRCSPRSGDLSVYWYQQSLDQGLQFLIQYYNGEERAKGNILERFSAQQFPDLHSELNLSSLELGDSALYFCASSVAFSSGNTIYFGEGSWLTVV.

As for this clone: Being one base from a much bigger clone, this may be a read error. This rearrangement joins TRBV6-4 to TRBJ2-2; the match to TRBD1 covers 10 bases. Trimming cost V 3 bases and J 3 bases; bases outside gene matches: 1. This CDR3 contains 15 residues. CDR1 and CDR2 (germline): MRHNA, SNTAGT. The CDR3 DNA follows: TGTGCCAGCAGTGAAGGGACAGGGGACACCGGGGAGCTGTTTTTT. This translates into CASSEGTGDTGELFF.

This sequence joins TRBV18 and TRBJ2-7; TRBD1 matches at 9 bases. J was trimmed by 6 bases and V by 4 bases; bases with no gene match: 10. Germline lookup yields CDR1 KGHSH and CDR2 LQKENI. The CDR3 runs 15 residues. The CDR3 loop reads CASSLYRDRVSEQYF. CDR3 coding DNA: TGTGCCAGCTCACTATACCGGGACAGGGTTTCCGAGCAGTACTTC. The variable domain in full, completed from reference TRBV18 and TRBJ2-7, reads NAGVMQNPRHLVRRRGQEARLRCSPMKGHSHVYWYRQLPEEGLKFMVYLQKENIIDESGMPKERFSAEFPKEGPSILRIQQVVRGDSAAYFCASSLYRDRVSEQYFGPGTRLTVT.